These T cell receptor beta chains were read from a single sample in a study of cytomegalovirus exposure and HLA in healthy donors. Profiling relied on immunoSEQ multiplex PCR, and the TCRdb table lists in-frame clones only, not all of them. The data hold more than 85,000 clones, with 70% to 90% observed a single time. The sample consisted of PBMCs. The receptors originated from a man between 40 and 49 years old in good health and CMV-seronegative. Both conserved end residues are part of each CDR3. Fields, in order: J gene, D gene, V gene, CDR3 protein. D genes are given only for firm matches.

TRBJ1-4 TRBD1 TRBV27 CASSSGTVGEKLFF
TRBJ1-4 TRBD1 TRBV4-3 CASSKTGGAKEKLFF
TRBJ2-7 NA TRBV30 CAWSVRDYEQYF
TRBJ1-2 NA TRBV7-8 CASSLTTYLGYTF
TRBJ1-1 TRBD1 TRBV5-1 CASSWQGDTEAFF
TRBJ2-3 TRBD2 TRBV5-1 CASSLEGLAGNSRGTQYF
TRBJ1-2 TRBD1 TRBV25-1 CASRRGGDGYTF
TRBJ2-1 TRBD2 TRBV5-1 CASSLVASGGNEQFF
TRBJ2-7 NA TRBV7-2 CASSFKGGTVPYEQYF
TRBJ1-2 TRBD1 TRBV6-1 CASSEGWGTGPLYGYTF
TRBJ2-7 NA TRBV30 CAGRKDGKNYEQYF
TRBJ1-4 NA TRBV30 CAWSVEGQEKLFF
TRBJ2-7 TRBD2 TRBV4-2 CASSPGTSGGFSSYEQYF
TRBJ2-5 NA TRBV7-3 CASSHKETQYF
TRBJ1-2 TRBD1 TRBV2 CASRVGQGNYGYTF
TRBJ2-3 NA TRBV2 CASRADRPSTDTQYF
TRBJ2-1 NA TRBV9 CASSVGESGFSYNEQFF
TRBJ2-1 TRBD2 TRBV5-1 CASSLAGGLAGGGSYNEQFF
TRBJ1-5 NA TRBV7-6 CASSLGGPDFPQHF
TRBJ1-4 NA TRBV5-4 CASSLDRNEKLFF
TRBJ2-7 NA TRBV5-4 CASSPPHRVEQYF
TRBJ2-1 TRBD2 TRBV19 CASSLRTSGGALYNEQFF
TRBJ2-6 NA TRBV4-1 CASSQDLGHPSGANVLTF
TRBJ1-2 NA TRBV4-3 CASSQDILSYGYTF
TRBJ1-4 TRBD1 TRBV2 CASSGRRGTGVEKLFF
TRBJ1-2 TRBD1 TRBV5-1 CASSLTSGTVNYGYTF
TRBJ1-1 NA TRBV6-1 CASTETFEAFF
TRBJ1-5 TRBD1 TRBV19 CASSILGQAQHF
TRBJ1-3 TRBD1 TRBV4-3 CASSARTGETGNTIYF
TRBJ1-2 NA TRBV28 CASLRENYGYTF
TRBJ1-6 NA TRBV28 CASSSRTGGNNSPLHF
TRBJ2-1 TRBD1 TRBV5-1 CASSVGGTGNYNEQFF
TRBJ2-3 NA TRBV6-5 CASSYSSGESTDTQYF
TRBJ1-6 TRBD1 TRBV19 CASSSGTGGGSPLHF
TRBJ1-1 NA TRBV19 CASRRNTGNTEAFF
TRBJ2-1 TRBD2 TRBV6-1 CASMISSGIYNEQFF
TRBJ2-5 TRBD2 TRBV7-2 CASSRGEGLTETQYF
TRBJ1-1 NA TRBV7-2 CASSPGGEVSTEAFF
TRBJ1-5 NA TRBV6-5 CASSPGKPNQPQHF
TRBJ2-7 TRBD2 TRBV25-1 CASRGPSGGPLGGEQYF
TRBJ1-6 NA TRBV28 CASSPTRQWHSPLHF
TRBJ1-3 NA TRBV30 CAWSVPEVSGNTIYF
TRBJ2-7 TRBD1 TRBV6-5 CASSSWWGDRAYEQYF
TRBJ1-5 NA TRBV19 CASSIGTPRDQPQHF
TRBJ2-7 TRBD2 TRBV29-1 CSVEVGGGSSYEQYF
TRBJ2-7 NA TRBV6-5 CASRRSYEQYF
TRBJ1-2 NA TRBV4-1 CASRRDPGGGYTF
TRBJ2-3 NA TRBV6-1 CASRGLSTDTQYF
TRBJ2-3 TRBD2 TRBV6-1 CASSVGGGAGDTQYF
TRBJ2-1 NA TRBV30 CAWSPQAGVTEQFF
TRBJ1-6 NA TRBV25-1 CASSESGANSPLHF
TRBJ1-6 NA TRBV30 CAWRLQGYNSPLHF
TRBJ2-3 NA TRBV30 CAWSALTGPATDTQYF
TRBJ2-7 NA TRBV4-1 CASSQEVRLYEQYF
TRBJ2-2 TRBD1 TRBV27 CASGGQGNTGELFF
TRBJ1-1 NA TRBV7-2 CASSFNLGVPAFF
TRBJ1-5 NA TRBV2 CASSDGEFQPQHF
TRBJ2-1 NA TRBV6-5 CASSGSPRQPNEQFF
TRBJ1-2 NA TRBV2 CASSVGLMYGYTF